These T cell receptor beta chains were read from a single sample in a study of blood T cell repertoires in COVID-19. Method: immunoSEQ multiplex PCR; TCRdb's copy keeps in-frame clones and lacks some. The sample has approximately 180,000 clones; approximately 92% are singletons. The sequencing sample was made of PBMCs or T cells enriched from blood (not recorded which). These TCRs come from a middle-aged woman with acute COVID-19. Both conserved end residues are part of each CDR3. The D gene is left open where the match is weak. Not every row has a clone size; where given, it reads once, few, many or a size class.

abundance	v_gene	d_gene	j_gene	CDR3nt	CDR3aa
once	TRBV9	TRBD1	TRBJ2-1	TGTGCCAGCAGCGCCTCGACAGGGCTCGGGAATGAGCAGTTCTTC	CASSASTGLGNEQFF
NA	TRBV28	TRBD1	TRBJ1-1	TGTGCCAGCAGACCTACAGGGGTAGCTGAAGCTTTCTTT	CASRPTGVAEAFF
NA	TRBV28	NA	TRBJ1-6	TGTGCCAGCAGTTTGAAATTAGATTCACCCCTCCACTTT	CASSLKLDSPLHF
once	TRBV5-5	TRBD1	TRBJ2-2	TGTGCCAGCAGCCGGGGACAGGGAAACACCGGGGAGCTGTTTTTT	CASSRGQGNTGELFF
NA	TRBV28	TRBD1	TRBJ1-2	TGTGCCAGCAGTACTAGGACAGGGGGACCTACTAACTATGGCTACACCTTC	CASSTRTGGPTNYGYTF
NA	TRBV5-1	NA	TRBJ1-3	TGCGCCAGCAGCTCTGTGCCCGGGGTTGAAAACACCATATATTTT	CASSSVPGVENTIYF
NA	TRBV7-2	NA	TRBJ1-1	TGTGCCAGCAGCTTAGGAGGTTCGGCGGTTCAGGGCGCGCCTTTCTTT	CASSLGGSAVQGAPFF
NA	TRBV12-5	NA	TRBJ2-1	TGTGCTAGTGGTTTGGAGGCCGGGGAGCTAAATGAGCAGTTCTTC	CASGLEAGELNEQFF
NA	TRBV4-2	NA	TRBJ2-5	TGTGCCAGCAGCCAAGAGGTTACTAGCCAAGAGACCCAGTACTTC	CASSQEVTSQETQYF
NA	TRBV30	TRBD2	TRBJ2-1	TGTGCCTGGGCGGGGGGATCCTACAATGAGCAGTTCTTC	CAWAGGSYNEQFF
NA	TRBV11-2	NA	TRBJ1-6	TGTGCCAGCAGCTTAGATAGCCGGAGCTATAATTCACCCCTCCACTTT	CASSLDSRSYNSPLHF
NA	TRBV20-1	TRBD2	TRBJ2-1	TGCAGTGCTAGTATTAGCGGGATTGGAAATGAGCAGTTCTTC	CSASISGIGNEQFF
NA	TRBV2	TRBD1	TRBJ1-6	TGTGCCAGCAGTGACAGACAGGGGATCGTCGATTCACCCCTCCACTTT	CASSDRQGIVDSPLHF
NA	TRBV7-9	TRBD2	TRBJ2-5	TGTGCCAGCAGCCCGCAACTATTTAAGGGACTAGCGGGACAAGAGACCCAGTACTTC	CASSPQLFKGLAGQETQYF
NA	TRBV18	NA	TRBJ2-7	TGTGCCAGCTCATTTCCGGGACTGGACTACGAGCAGTACTTC	CASSFPGLDYEQYF
NA	TRBV5-5	NA	TRBJ1-5	TGTGCCAGCAGCCCCGGGCCCCGGGGGCCCCAGCATTTT	CASSPGPRGPQHF
NA	TRBV30	TRBD2	TRBJ2-1	TGTGCCTGGAGTGTGCGCGGGAGCGTTTACAATGAGCAGTTCTTC	CAWSVRGSVYNEQFF
NA	TRBV6-5	NA	TRBJ1-1	TGTGCCAGCAGATCCGGACAGTACACTGAAGCTTTCTTT	CASRSGQYTEAFF
NA	TRBV9	TRBD2	TRBJ2-3	TGTGCCAGCAGCGAGGGGGGACTAGCGGGAGTAGGGACAGATACGCAGTATTTT	CASSEGGLAGVGTDTQYF
NA	TRBV7-9	TRBD1	TRBJ2-1	TGTGCCAGCAGCTTATTTGGGACAGGGGTGTATGAGCAGTTCTTC	CASSLFGTGVYEQFF
NA	TRBV9	NA	TRBJ2-6	TGTGCCAGCAGCGTAGTGTCTAACTCTGGGGCCAACGTCCTGACTTTC	CASSVVSNSGANVLTF
NA	TRBV14	NA	TRBJ1-1	TGTGCCAGCAGCCAAACGACAGGATTAAACACTGAAGCTTTCTTT	CASSQTTGLNTEAFF
NA	TRBV18	TRBD2	TRBJ2-1	TGTGCCAGCTCACCGCCGGGACTAGTGGGGGGTAATGAGCAGTTCTTC	CASSPPGLVGGNEQFF
NA	TRBV5-1	TRBD1	TRBJ1-6	TGCGCCAGCAGCTCCGGACAGGGATATAATTCACCCCTCCACTTT	CASSSGQGYNSPLHF
NA	TRBV11-2	NA	TRBJ2-3	TGTGCCAGCAGCTTCCGTTTCCCCCCAGATACGCAGTATTTT	CASSFRFPPDTQYF
NA	TRBV28	TRBD2	TRBJ2-7	TGTGCCAGCAGCGGGGTAGCGGGGGGAGCGTACGAGCAGTACTTC	CASSGVAGGAYEQYF
NA	TRBV6-5	NA	TRBJ1-5	TGTGCCAGCAGTTATGACTATAGCAATCAGCCCCAGCATTTT	CASSYDYSNQPQHF
NA	TRBV19	NA	TRBJ2-2	TGTGCCAGTAGTATCCCTAACACCGGGGAGCTGTTTTTT	CASSIPNTGELFF
NA	TRBV7-9	NA	TRBJ2-7	TGTGCCAGCAGCTCGATCAGGGTCGAGCAGTACTTC	CASSSIRVEQYF
NA	TRBV19	TRBD2	TRBJ2-1	TGTGCCAGTAGTCCCCGACTAGCGGGAGTCCCCAATGAGCAGTTCTTC	CASSPRLAGVPNEQFF
NA	TRBV12-3/TRBV12-4	NA	TRBJ1-1	TGTGCCAGCAGGAGGTTCATGAACACTGAAGCTTTCTTT	CASRRFMNTEAFF
NA	TRBV30	TRBD1	TRBJ2-1	TGTGCCTGTAGCAGGGGGACCTACAATGAGCAGTTCTTC	CACSRGTYNEQFF
few	TRBV7-6	NA	TRBJ2-6	TGTGCCAGCAGCCTAAGCTCAGGGTACGGGGCCAACGTCCTGACTTTC	CASSLSSGYGANVLTF
NA	TRBV5-6	NA	TRBJ2-3	TGTGCCAGCAGCCCATGGCGGAATACGCAGTATTTT	CASSPWRNTQYF
NA	TRBV2	NA	TRBJ2-3	TGTGCCAGCAGTGAAAATTATCGGGGTGGGGGCACAGATACGCAGTATTTT	CASSENYRGGGTDTQYF
NA	TRBV19	TRBD2	TRBJ2-7	TGTGCCAGTTCCTCGGGGGGATCCTACGAGCAGTACTTC	CASSSGGSYEQYF
NA	TRBV2	TRBD2	TRBJ2-2	TGTGCCAGCAGAACGAGACTAGCGCGGAACACCGGGGAGCTGTTTTTT	CASRTRLARNTGELFF
NA	TRBV5-1	NA	TRBJ2-7	TGCGCCAGCAGCTTGCTAGGGGGAGCAACATCCTACGAGCAGTACTTC	CASSLLGGATSYEQYF
NA	TRBV19	NA	TRBJ2-7	TGTGCCAGTAGTCCCTCTCGCAGGGGGCCTAGGAGCGGGATCCTTGACCAGCAGTACTTC	CASSPSRRGPRSGILDQQYF
NA	TRBV19	NA	TRBJ1-1	TGTGCCTCGACGACAGGAGCTGAAGCTTTCTTT	CASTTGAEAFF
once	TRBV6-1	TRBD1	TRBJ1-2	TGTGCCAGCAGTGACCATCAATACAGGGGGGAGGATGGCTACACCTTC	CASSDHQYRGEDGYTF
few	TRBV7-8	NA	TRBJ2-7	TGTGCCAGCAGCCGGGCGCGGGAAAGCTCCTACGAGCAGTACTTC	CASSRARESSYEQYF
NA	TRBV12-5	NA	TRBJ1-1	TGTGCTAGTGGTTTGGACCGGGGGACTGAAGCTTTCTTT	CASGLDRGTEAFF
NA	TRBV4-1	TRBD1	TRBJ2-3	TGCGCCAGCAGCCAAACAGGGGTCCGGGCAGATACGCAGTATTTT	CASSQTGVRADTQYF
NA	TRBV5-1	NA	TRBJ1-2	TGCGCCAGCAGGGCCGGGACAACCAACTATGGCTACACCTTC	CASRAGTTNYGYTF
NA	TRBV5-1	NA	TRBJ2-7	TGCGCCAGCAGCTTGGCTAGCCTTAGCGAGCAGTACTTC	CASSLASLSEQYF
NA	TRBV7-6	TRBD1	TRBJ2-4	TGTGCCAGCAGCTTAGGGGGACAGGGGACATGGGGAAACATTCAGTACTTC	CASSLGGQGTWGNIQYF
NA	TRBV4-3	NA	TRBJ1-5	TGCGCCAGCAGCCAAGAATACGTAGTGAGCAATCAGCCCCAGCATTTT	CASSQEYVVSNQPQHF
NA	TRBV18	NA	TRBJ2-5	TGTGCCAGCTCACCAGGGGTCACGGGGGTCCCCGGCGATGAGACCCAGTACTTC	CASSPGVTGVPGDETQYF
NA	TRBV12-5	TRBD1	TRBJ2-7	TGTGCTAGTGGTTTGCCACCCGGACAGGGCGGAGGTGAGCAGTACTTC	CASGLPPGQGGGEQYF